The clone carrying this T cell receptor (beta chain) was recorded at least ten times. These data come from a study of breast tumors, draining lymph nodes, adjacent tissues. This CDR3 has 16 amino acids. The V gene's germline CDR1 is SNHLY and CDR2 FYNNEI. Trimming removed 5 bases from V and 1 base from J; junction bases left unmatched: 3. MiXCR, applied by TCRdb to the multiplex PCR reads, yields one record per CDR3 protein. The table has around 120,000 distinct CDR3 sequences, about 20% seen once. Samples came from axillary lymph nodes draining the breast cancer. Sequencing was done on a sample of axillary lymph node tissue. The V gene is TRBV2, the J gene TRBJ2-5; 14 nucleotides agree with TRBD2. This TCR came from a female donor with breast cancer. Some clones in this sample may be carry-over from other donors' samples. CDR3 DNA sequence: TGTGCCAGCAGTATAGGGACTAGCGGGAGCCAAGAGACCCAGTACTTC. Protein: CASSIGTSGSQETQYF.